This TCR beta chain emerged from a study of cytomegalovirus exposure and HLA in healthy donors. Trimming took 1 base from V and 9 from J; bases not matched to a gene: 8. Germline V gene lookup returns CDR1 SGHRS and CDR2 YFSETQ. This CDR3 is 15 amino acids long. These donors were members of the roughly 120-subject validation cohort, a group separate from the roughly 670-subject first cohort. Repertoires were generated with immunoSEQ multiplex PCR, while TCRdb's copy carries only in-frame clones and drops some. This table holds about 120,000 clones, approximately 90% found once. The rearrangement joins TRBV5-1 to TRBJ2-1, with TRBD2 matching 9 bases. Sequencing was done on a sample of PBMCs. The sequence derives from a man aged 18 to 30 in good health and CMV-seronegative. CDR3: CASSLFAGGPSEQFF. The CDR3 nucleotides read TGCGCCAGCAGCTTGTTTGCGGGGGGGCCGAGTGAGCAGTTCTTC.